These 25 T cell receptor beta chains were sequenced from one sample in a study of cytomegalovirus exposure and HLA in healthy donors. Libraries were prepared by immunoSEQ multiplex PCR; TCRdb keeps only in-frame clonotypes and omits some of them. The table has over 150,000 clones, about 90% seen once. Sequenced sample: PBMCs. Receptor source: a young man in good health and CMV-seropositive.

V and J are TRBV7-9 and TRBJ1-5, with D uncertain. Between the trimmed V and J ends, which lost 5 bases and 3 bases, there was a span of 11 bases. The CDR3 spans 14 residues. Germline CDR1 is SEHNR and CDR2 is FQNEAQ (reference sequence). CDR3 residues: CASSPGSSNQPQHF. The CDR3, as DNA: TGTGCCAGCAGCCCCGGGAGCTCCAATCAGCCCCAGCATTTT.

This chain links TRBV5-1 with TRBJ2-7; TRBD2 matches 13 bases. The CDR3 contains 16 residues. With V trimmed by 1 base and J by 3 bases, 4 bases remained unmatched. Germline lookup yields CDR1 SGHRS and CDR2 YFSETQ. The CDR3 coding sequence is TGCGCCAGCAGCTTGCGACTAGCGGGAGGAAGCTACGAGCAGTACTTC. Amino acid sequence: CASSLRLAGGSYEQYF.

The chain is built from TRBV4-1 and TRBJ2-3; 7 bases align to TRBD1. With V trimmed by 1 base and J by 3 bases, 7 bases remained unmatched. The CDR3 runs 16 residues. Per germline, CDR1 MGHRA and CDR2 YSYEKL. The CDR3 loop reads CASSQVAQGLTDTQYF. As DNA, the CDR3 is TGCGCCAGCAGCCAAGTCGCACAGGGGCTTACAGATACGCAGTATTTT.

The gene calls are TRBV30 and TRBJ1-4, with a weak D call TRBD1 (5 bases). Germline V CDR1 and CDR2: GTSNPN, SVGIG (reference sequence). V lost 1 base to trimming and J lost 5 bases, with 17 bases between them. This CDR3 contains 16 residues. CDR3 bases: TGTGCCTGGAGTGCGGGCTCCTGGACACAGAATGAAAAACTGTTTTTT. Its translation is CAWSAGSWTQNEKLFF. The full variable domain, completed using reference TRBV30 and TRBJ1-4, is SQTIHQWPATLVQPVGSPLSLECTVEGTSNPNLYWYRQAAGRGLQLLFYSVGIGQISSEVPQNLSASRPQDRQFILSSKKLLLSDSGFYLCAWSAGSWTQNEKLFFGSGTQLSVL.

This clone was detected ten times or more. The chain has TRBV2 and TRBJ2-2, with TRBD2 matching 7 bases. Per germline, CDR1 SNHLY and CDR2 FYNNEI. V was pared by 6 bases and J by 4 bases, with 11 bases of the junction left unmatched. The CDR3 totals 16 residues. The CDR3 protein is CASRISGSGGTGELFF. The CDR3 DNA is TGTGCCAGCAGGATTAGCGGGTCCGGGGGCACCGGGGAGCTGTTTTTT.

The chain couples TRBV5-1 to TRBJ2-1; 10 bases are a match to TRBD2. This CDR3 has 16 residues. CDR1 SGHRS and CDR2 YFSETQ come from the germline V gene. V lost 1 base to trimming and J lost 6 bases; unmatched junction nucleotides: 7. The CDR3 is CASSLSSGRYGNEQFF. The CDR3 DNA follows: TGCGCCAGCAGCTTGTCTAGCGGGAGATACGGCAATGAGCAGTTCTTC.

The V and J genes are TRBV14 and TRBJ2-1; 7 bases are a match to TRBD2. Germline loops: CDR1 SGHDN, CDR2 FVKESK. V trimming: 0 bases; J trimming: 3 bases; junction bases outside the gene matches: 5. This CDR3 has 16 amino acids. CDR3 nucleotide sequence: TGTGCCAGCAGCCAAGATTGGTCTAGCGGCTACAATGAGCAGTTCTTC. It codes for CASSQDWSSGYNEQFF.

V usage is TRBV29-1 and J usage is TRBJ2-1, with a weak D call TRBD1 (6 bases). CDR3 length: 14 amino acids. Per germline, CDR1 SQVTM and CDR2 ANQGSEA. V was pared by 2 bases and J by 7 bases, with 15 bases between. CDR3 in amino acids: CSVETGFGLNEQFF. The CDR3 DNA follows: TGCAGCGTTGAAACAGGGTTCGGACTGAATGAGCAGTTCTTC.

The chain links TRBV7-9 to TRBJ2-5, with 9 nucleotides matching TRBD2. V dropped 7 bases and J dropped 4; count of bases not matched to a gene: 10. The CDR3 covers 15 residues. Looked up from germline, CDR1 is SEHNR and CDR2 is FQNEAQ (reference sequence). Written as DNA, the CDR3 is TGTGCCAGCACCTCGATCGCGGGAGGGGGAGAGACCCAGTACTTC. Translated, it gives CASTSIAGGGETQYF.

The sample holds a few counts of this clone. The CDR3 loop reads CASSPGTGEADTQYF. The CDR3 DNA is TGCGCCAGCAGCCCAGGGACAGGGGAAGCAGATACGCAGTATTTT. The chain recombines TRBV5-1 with TRBJ2-3, with TRBD1 identical over 10 bases. Germline lookup yields CDR1 SGHRS and CDR2 YFSETQ. Losses at the gene ends were 4 bases for V and 4 bases for J; bases not matched to a gene: 6. The CDR3 has 15 amino acids. Full variable domain (missing parts from reference TRBV5-1 and TRBJ2-3): KAGVTQTPRYLIKTRGQQVTLSCSPISGHRSVSWYQQTPGQGLQFLFEYFSETQRNKGNFPGRFSGRQFSNSRSEMNVSTLELGDSALYLCASSPGTGEADTQYFGPGTRLTVL.

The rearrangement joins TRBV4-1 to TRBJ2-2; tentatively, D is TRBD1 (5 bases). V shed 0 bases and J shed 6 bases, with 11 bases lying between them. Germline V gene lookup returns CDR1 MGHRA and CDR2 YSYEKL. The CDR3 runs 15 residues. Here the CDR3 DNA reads TGCGCCAGCAGCCAAGAGGGCAGGGCGGCCGGGGAGCTGTTTTTT. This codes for CASSQEGRAAGELFF.

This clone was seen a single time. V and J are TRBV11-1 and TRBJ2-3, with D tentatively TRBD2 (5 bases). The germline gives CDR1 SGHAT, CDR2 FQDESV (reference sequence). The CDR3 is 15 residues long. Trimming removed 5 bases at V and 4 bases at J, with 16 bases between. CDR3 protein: CASSPRSGFPDTQYF. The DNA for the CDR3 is TGTGCCAGCAGCCCCCGAAGCGGTTTCCCAGATACGCAGTATTTT.

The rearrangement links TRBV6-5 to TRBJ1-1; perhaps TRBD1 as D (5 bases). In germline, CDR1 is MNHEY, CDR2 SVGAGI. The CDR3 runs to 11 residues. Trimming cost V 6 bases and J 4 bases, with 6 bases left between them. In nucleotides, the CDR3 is TGTGCCAGCAGCGGGGGCACTGAAGCTTTCTTT. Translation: CASSGGTEAFF.

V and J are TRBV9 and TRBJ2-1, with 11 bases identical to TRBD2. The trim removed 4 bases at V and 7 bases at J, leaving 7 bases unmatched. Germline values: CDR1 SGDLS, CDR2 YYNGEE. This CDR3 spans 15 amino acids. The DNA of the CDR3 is TGTGCCAGCAGCCCCCGGACTAGCGGGTATAATGAGCAGTTCTTC. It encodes CASSPRTSGYNEQFF.

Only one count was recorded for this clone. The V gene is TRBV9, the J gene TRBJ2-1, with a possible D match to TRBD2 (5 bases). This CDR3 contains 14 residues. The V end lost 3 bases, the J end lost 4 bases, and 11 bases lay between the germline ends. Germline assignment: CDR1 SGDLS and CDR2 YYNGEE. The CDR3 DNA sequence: TGTGCCAGCAGCGACGCGGGTGGATACAATGAGCAGTTCTTC. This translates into CASSDAGGYNEQFF.

The CDR3 DNA follows: TGCGCCAGCAGCTTGGTTCAGGGATCCTACGAGCAGTACTTC. This sequence encodes CASSLVQGSYEQYF. The genes are TRBV5-1 and TRBJ2-7, with a weak D call TRBD1 (5 bases). CDR3 length equals 14 residues. CDR1 is SGHRS and CDR2 is YFSETQ in the germline V gene. V lost 0 bases and J lost 1, with 8 bases in between. The whole variable domain, filled in from reference TRBV5-1 and TRBJ2-7, reads KAGVTQTPRYLIKTRGQQVTLSCSPISGHRSVSWYQQTPGQGLQFLFEYFSETQRNKGNFPGRFSGRQFSNSRSEMNVSTLELGDSALYLCASSLVQGSYEQYFGPGTRLTVT.

The CDR3 DNA sequence: TGTGCCTGGAGTGTCCCGGGGGCTGGAAACACCATATATTTT. Its protein product is CAWSVPGAGNTIYF. The chain combines TRBV30 with TRBJ1-3, with D possibly matching TRBD1 (5 bases). CDR1 and CDR2 from the germline V gene are GTSNPN and SVGIG (reference sequence). The CDR3 is 14 residues long. Trimming pared 0 bases from V and 2 bases from J, leaving 8 bases between.

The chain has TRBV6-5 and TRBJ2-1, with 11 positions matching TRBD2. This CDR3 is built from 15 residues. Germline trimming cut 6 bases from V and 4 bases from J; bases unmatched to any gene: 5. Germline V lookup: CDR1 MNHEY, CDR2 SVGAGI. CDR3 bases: TGTGCCAGCAGACCTATAGCGGGAGGGTACAATGAGCAGTTCTTC. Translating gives CASRPIAGGYNEQFF.

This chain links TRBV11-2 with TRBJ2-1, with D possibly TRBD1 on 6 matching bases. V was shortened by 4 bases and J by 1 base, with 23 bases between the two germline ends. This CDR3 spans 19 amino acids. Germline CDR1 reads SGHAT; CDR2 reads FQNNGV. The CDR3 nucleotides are TGTGCCAGCAGCTCTAAGTGGACAGCCAGAGCGGCGTCCTACAATGAGCAGTTCTTC. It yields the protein CASSSKWTARAASYNEQFF.

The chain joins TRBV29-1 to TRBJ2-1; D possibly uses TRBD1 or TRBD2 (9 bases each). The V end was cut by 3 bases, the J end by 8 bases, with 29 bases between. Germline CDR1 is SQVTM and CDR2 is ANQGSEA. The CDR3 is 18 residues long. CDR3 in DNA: TGCAGCGTTGATGGGACAGGGTTTGGGCTAGCGGGACTGGATGAGCAGTTCTTC. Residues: CSVDGTGFGLAGLDEQFF.

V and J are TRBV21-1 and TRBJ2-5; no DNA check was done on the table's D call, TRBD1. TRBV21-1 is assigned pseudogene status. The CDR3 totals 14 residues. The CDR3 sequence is CASRRDRGQETQYF. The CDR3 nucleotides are TGTGCCAGCAGAAGGGACAGGGGACAAGAGACCCAGTACTTC.

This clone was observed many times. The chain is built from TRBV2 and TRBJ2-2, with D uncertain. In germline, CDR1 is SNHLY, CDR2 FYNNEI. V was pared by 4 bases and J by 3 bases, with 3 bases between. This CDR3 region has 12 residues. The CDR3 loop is CASSGHTGELFF. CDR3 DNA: TGTGCCAGCAGTGGGCACACCGGGGAGCTGTTTTTT. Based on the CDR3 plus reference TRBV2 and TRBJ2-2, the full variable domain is EPEVTQTPSHQVTQMGQEVILRCVPISNHLYFYWYRQILGQKVEFLVSFYNNEISEKSEIFDDQFSVERPDGSNFTLKIRSTKLEDSAMYFCASSGHTGELFFGEGSRLTVL.

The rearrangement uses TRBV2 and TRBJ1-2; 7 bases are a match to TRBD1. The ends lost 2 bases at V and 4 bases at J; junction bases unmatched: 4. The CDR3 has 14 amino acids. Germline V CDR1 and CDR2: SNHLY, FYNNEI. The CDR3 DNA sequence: TGTGCCAGCAGTGAAACGTACAGGGGCTATGGCTACACCTTC. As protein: CASSETYRGYGYTF. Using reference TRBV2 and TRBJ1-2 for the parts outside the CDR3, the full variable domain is EPEVTQTPSHQVTQMGQEVILRCVPISNHLYFYWYRQILGQKVEFLVSFYNNEISEKSEIFDDQFSVERPDGSNFTLKIRSTKLEDSAMYFCASSETYRGYGYTFGSGTRLTVV.

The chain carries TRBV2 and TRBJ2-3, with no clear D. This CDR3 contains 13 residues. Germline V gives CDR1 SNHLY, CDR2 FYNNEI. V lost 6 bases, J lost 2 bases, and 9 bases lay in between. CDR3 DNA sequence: TGTGCCAGCAGCTCCTCTAACACAGATACGCAGTATTTT. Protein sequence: CASSSSNTDTQYF.

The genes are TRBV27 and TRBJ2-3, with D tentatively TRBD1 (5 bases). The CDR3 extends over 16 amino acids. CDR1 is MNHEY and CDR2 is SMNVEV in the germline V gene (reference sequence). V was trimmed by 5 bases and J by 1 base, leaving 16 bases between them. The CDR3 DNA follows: TGTGCCAGCAGTGTCAGAACGGGCAGGGGCACAGATACGCAGTATTTT. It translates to CASSVRTGRGTDTQYF.